These 3 T cell receptor beta chains share one sample of origin, sequenced in a study of cytomegalovirus exposure and HLA in healthy donors. With 60 Vbeta and 13 Jbeta primers, the PCR was carried out. The method was immunoSEQ multiplex PCR; TCRdb's version includes in-frame clones alone and lacks a portion of them. In total, the table holds 170,000 or so clones. Sequenced input: PBMCs. Every receptor here comes from a man aged 25-45 years in good health and CMV-seronegative.

This rearrangement joins TRBV19 to TRBJ2-7, with D perhaps matching TRBD2 (5 bases). This CDR3 comprises 15 residues. Trimming shortened V by 6 bases and J by 6 bases, and 21 bases separated the two germline ends. CDR1 is LNHDA and CDR2 is SQIVND in the germline V gene (reference sequence). CDR3 amino acids: CASRGSAAAIGEQYF. The CDR3 nucleotides are TGTGCCAGTAGAGGCTCAGCAGCGGCAATAGGCGAGCAGTACTTC.

J is TRBJ2-5 and V is TRBV27; D unresolved. This CDR3 is 13 amino acids long. V lost 4 bases to trimming and J lost 5 bases, with 11 bases between them. The germline CDR1 and CDR2 sequences are MNHEY and SMNVEV (reference sequence). The CDR3 DNA is TGTGCCAGCAGTTCCCCCCTCGCGGAGACCCAGTACTTC. It translates to CASSSPLAETQYF.

The chain employs TRBV7-2 and TRBJ2-4; D might be TRBD1 (5 bases). Per the germline V gene, CDR1 is SGHTA and CDR2 is FQGNSA. The CDR3 covers 16 residues. The V end was cut by 5 bases, the J end by 2 bases, with 16 bases between. CDR3 nucleotide sequence: TGTGCCAGCAGCGTTAGGGGCCTCGGTCCCAAAAACATTCAGTACTTC. Translated: CASSVRGLGPKNIQYF.